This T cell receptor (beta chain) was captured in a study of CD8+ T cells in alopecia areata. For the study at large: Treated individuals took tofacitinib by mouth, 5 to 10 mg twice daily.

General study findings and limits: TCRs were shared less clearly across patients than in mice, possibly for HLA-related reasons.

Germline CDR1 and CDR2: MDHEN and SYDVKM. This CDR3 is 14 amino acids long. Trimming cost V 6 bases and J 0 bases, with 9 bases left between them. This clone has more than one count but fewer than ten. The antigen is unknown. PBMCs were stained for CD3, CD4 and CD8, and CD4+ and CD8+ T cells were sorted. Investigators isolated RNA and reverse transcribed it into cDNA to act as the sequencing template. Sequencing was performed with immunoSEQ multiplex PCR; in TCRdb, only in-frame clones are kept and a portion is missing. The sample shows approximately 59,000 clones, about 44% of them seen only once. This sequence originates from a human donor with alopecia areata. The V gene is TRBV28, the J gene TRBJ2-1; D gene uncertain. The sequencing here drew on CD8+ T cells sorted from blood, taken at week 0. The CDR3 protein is CASSLGSSYNEQFF. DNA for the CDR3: TGTGCCAGCAGCCTAGGAAGCTCCTACAATGAGCAGTTCTTC.